These 24 T cell receptor beta chains were all obtained from the same sample, sequenced in a study of blood T cell repertoires in COVID-19. The data were produced by immunoSEQ multiplex PCR, yet TCRdb's version contains in-frame clones alone and is incomplete. This sample has approximately 80,000 clones, with approximately 81% found just once. Sequences were obtained from peripheral blood. Source of these receptors: an elderly man with acute or convalescent COVID-19.

The DNA for the CDR3 is TGTGCCAGCAGCTTAGGGAACAGTGGCCAAGAGACCCAGTACTTC. Its translation: CASSLGNSGQETQYF. The gene calls are TRBV11-3 and TRBJ2-5; no reliable D call. CDR1 is SGHNT and CDR2 is YENEEA in the germline V gene. Trimming cost V 1 base and J 1 base, with 10 bases left between them. The CDR3 has 15 amino acids.

This chain links TRBV10-2 with TRBJ2-1; 11 bases line up with TRBD2. CDR1 WSHSY and CDR2 SAAADI come from the germline V gene. This CDR3 has 15 amino acids. The V segment lost 3 bases and the J segment 6 bases; nucleotides outside the gene matches: 4. The CDR3 loop is CASSEIAGGINEQFF. CDR3 DNA: TGCGCCAGCAGTGAAATAGCGGGAGGGATCAATGAGCAGTTCTTC.

The chain uses TRBV11-2 and TRBJ1-1; D gene ambiguous. V was cut by 5 bases and J by 0 bases, with 13 bases left in between. Germline-derived CDR1 and CDR2 are SGHAT and FQNNGV. CDR3 length: 15 amino acids. CDR3 DNA: TGTGCCAGCAGCACCCGTACACGGGTGAACACTGAAGCTTTCTTT. This sequence encodes CASSTRTRVNTEAFF.

J is TRBJ2-7 and V is TRBV28; D is perhaps TRBD1 (5 bases). Germline V gives CDR1 MDHEN, CDR2 SYDVKM. Trimming left V 3 bases short and J 0 bases short, with 9 bases between. This CDR3 has 14 amino acids. The CDR3 DNA is TGTGCCAGCAGTTTGAGACAGAGCTCCTACGAGCAGTACTTC. Residues: CASSLRQSSYEQYF.

The chain uses TRBV5-1 and TRBJ2-6; D possibly corresponds to TRBD1 (6 bases). The CDR3 consists of 17 residues. V lost 0 bases and J 0 bases, leaving 10 bases between the germline ends. Germline V gene data show CDR1 as SGHRS and CDR2 as YFSETQ. Here the CDR3 reads CASSLAVDSSGANVLTF. The CDR3 nucleotides are TGCGCCAGCAGCTTGGCCGTGGACAGCTCTGGGGCCAACGTCCTGACTTTC.

About this clone: Additional DNA sequences in this sample encode the identical CDR3. The rearrangement joins TRBV5-1 to TRBJ2-3, with D uncertain. CDR3 length: 14 residues. Germline V gives CDR1 SGHRS, CDR2 YFSETQ. Trimming took 0 bases from V and 0 from J, leaving 5 bases between them. Written as DNA, the CDR3 is TGCGCCAGCAGCTTGGGTCAGAGCACAGATACGCAGTATTTT. Translation: CASSLGQSTDTQYF.

V usage is TRBV5-1 and J usage is TRBJ2-3, with 11 bases aligning to TRBD2. The CDR3 totals 17 residues. Germline CDR1 is SGHRS and CDR2 is YFSETQ. Unmatched junction bases numbered 4, after V lost 0 bases and J lost 1 base. The chain's CDR3 is CASSLATSGSGTDTQYF. CDR3 nucleotides: TGCGCCAGCAGCTTGGCAACTAGCGGGAGTGGCACAGATACGCAGTATTTT.

J is TRBJ1-3 and V is TRBV28, with TRBD1 identical over 7 bases. The germline gives CDR1 MDHEN, CDR2 SYDVKM. The V gene end was trimmed by 8 bases and the J gene end by 1 base; junction bases not matched to a gene: 11. The CDR3 consists of 16 residues. The chain's CDR3 is CASHTTSTGSGNTIYF. The CDR3 DNA sequence: TGTGCCAGCCATACTACCTCGACAGGGTCTGGAAACACCATATATTTT.

The gene calls are TRBV5-8 and TRBJ2-5; no clear D. V lost 4 bases to trimming and J lost 2 bases, with 9 bases between them. The CDR3 sequence is 13 residues long. CDR1 SGHTS and CDR2 YDEGEE come from the germline V gene. DNA for the CDR3: TGTGCCAGCAGCCCGAGATGGCAAGAGACCCAGTACTTC. Protein: CASSPRWQETQYF.

The V call is TRBV6-1, the J call TRBJ2-7, with a possible D match to TRBD1 (7 bases). V lost 3 bases to trimming and J lost 2 bases, with 14 bases between them. The CDR3 runs 15 residues. Germline V gene data show CDR1 as MNHNS and CDR2 as SASEGT. This CDR3 reads CASSDPGGPPYEQYF. In DNA form, the CDR3 reads TGTGCCAGCAGTGACCCAGGGGGGCCACCCTACGAGCAGTACTTC.

This clone was recorded once. This rearrangement joins TRBV21-1 to TRBJ2-7; the table's D call TRBD2 went unverified against the DNA. TRBV21-1 is assigned pseudogene status. The CDR3 consists of 15 residues. The DNA for the CDR3 is TGTGCCAGCAAGCGGGGGGGTCGGCCCTACTACGAGCAGTACTTC. Translating gives CASKRGGRPYYEQYF.

V is TRBV2 and J is TRBJ2-7, with 9 positions matching TRBD1. CDR1 SNHLY and CDR2 FYNNEI come from the germline V gene. The CDR3 totals 15 residues. With V trimmed by 2 bases and J by 1 base, 3 bases remained unmatched. The CDR3 here is CASSEKGQGSYEQYF. In DNA form, the CDR3 reads TGTGCCAGCAGTGAAAAGGGACAGGGATCCTACGAGCAGTACTTC. The variable domain in full, completed from reference TRBV2 and TRBJ2-7, reads EPEVTQTPSHQVTQMGQEVILRCVPISNHLYFYWYRQILGQKVEFLVSFYNNEISEKSEIFDDQFSVERPDGSNFTLKIRSTKLEDSAMYFCASSEKGQGSYEQYFGPGTRLTVT.

The gene calls are TRBV7-2 and TRBJ2-2; D remains ambiguous. The CDR3 has 13 amino acids. V lost 2 bases and J lost 8, with 9 bases in between. Per germline, CDR1 SGHTA and CDR2 FQGNSA. CDR3 sequence (DNA): TGTGCCAGCAGCTTACGCGTCTCGGGGGAGCTGTTTTTT. Amino acids: CASSLRVSGELFF.

This clone was observed a single time. The genes are TRBV3-1 (or the pseudogene TRBV3-2) and TRBJ2-1, with 8 bases lining up with TRBD2. CDR1 is LGHDT and CDR2 is YNNKEL in the germline V gene (reference sequence). This CDR3 is built from 15 residues. The V gene end was trimmed by 0 bases and the J gene end by 4 bases; junction bases not matched to a gene: 2. The CDR3 sequence: CASSQDGRAYNEQFF. The CDR3 DNA reads TGTGCCAGCAGCCAAGACGGGAGGGCTTACAATGAGCAGTTCTTC.

A single count supports this clone. The chain links TRBV6-1 to TRBJ2-1, with a weak D call TRBD2 (5 bases). Germline CDR1 reads MNHNS; CDR2 reads SASEGT. The CDR3 runs 16 residues. V was trimmed by 2 bases and J by 6 bases, leaving 17 bases between them. This CDR3 reads CASSESRIANSNEQFF. The CDR3 DNA follows: TGTGCCAGCAGTGAATCCCGGATAGCGAACAGCAATGAGCAGTTCTTC.

A single count supports this clone. The chain links TRBV29-1 to TRBJ1-1; D is undetermined. Germline V lookup: CDR1 SQVTM, CDR2 ANQGSEA. This CDR3 is built from 13 residues. V was clipped by 6 bases and J by 6 bases, with 17 bases between them. In nucleotides, the CDR3 is TGCAGCGTCCCCCGGGGTAATGTAGCTGAAGCTTTCTTT. Translated: CSVPRGNVAEAFF.

The CDR3, as DNA: TGTGCCAGCAGCTTCGAGGGACAGGGTGGGCAGCCCCAGCATTTT. Translated: CASSFEGQGGQPQHF. J is TRBJ1-5 and V is TRBV7-9, with 9 bases aligning to TRBD1. The V and J ends lost 3 bases and 7 bases, in that order; junction bases with no gene match: 7. The CDR3 consists of 15 residues. Germline V CDR1 and CDR2: SEHNR, FQNEAQ (reference sequence).

This chain uses TRBV5-4 with TRBJ2-1; D might be TRBD2 (6 bases). This CDR3 has 13 residues. V was trimmed by 0 bases and J by 10 bases, leaving 11 bases between them. CDR1 and CDR2 (germline): SGHNT, YYREEE (reference sequence). This CDR3 reads CASSLEGEEEQFF. CDR3 bases: TGTGCCAGCAGCTTGGAAGGGGAGGAGGAGCAGTTCTTC. The complete variable domain, with remaining parts taken from reference TRBV5-4 and TRBJ2-1, reads ETGVTQSPTHLIKTRGQQVTLRCSSQSGHNTVSWYQQALGQGPQFIFQYYREEENGRGNFPPRFSGLQFPNYSSELNVNALELDDSALYLCASSLEGEEEQFFGPGTRLTVL.

This chain uses TRBV3-1 (or the pseudogene TRBV3-2) with TRBJ1-5; no definite D call. The CDR3 is made up of 13 amino acids. The V end lost 1 base, the J end lost 6 bases, and 7 bases lay between the germline ends. The germline CDR1 and CDR2 sequences are LGHDT and YNNKEL (reference sequence). The DNA for the CDR3 is TGTGCCAGCAGCCAAGGAACGGTTCAGCCCCAGCATTTT. It is translated as CASSQGTVQPQHF.

This clone was detected once. The rearrangement joins TRBV5-5 to TRBJ2-1; 9 nucleotides agree with TRBD2. The V and J ends lost 2 bases and 9 bases, in that order; junction bases with no gene match: 9. This CDR3 comprises 15 residues. Germline CDR1 SGHKS, CDR2 YYEKEE (reference sequence). In DNA form, the CDR3 reads TGTGCCAGCAGCTTCGGGCTAGCGGGACTCGGTGAGCAGTTCTTC. As protein: CASSFGLAGLGEQFF.

This clone appeared a few times. The genes are TRBV28 and TRBJ2-1; a weak D match, TRBD1 (5 bases). V lost 2 bases, J lost 8 bases, and 16 bases lay in between. The CDR3 totals 15 residues. Germline CDR1 reads MDHEN; CDR2 reads SYDVKM. The CDR3 bases are TGTGCCAGCAGTTTAAGTGGGGTGACAGAATATGAGCAGTTCTTC. It specifies CASSLSGVTEYEQFF. The whole variable domain, filled in from reference TRBV28 and TRBJ2-1, reads DVKVTQSSRYLVKRTGEKVFLECVQDMDHENMFWYRQDPGLGLRLIYFSYDVKMKEKGDIPEGYSVSREKKERFSLILESASTNQTSMYLCASSLSGVTEYEQFFGPGTRLTVL.

The V and J genes are TRBV28 and TRBJ1-5; 8 bases are shared with TRBD1. The V segment lost 6 bases and the J segment 9 bases; nucleotides outside the gene matches: 7. Germline V CDR1 and CDR2: MDHEN, SYDVKM. CDR3 length: 13 residues. CDR3 DNA: TGTGCCAGCAGCTCGGACAGGGCCCGGCCCCAGCATTTT. It is translated as CASSSDRARPQHF.

The V gene is TRBV30, the J gene TRBJ2-3; D gene ambiguous. V was cut by 2 bases and J by 6 bases, with 12 bases left in between. Germline CDR1 and CDR2: GTSNPN and SVGIG (reference sequence). This CDR3 spans 13 amino acids. The CDR3 loop reads CAWSILLRDTQYF. CDR3 DNA: TGTGCCTGGAGTATCCTGTTACGGGATACGCAGTATTTT.

The chain recombines TRBV10-2 with TRBJ2-1; 7 bases fit TRBD1. The CDR3 extends over 15 amino acids. The germline CDR1 and CDR2 sequences are WSHSY and SAAADI. V trimming: 5 bases; J trimming: 6 bases; junction bases outside the gene matches: 10. The DNA for the CDR3 is TGCGCCAGCAGTTTTAGGGACAGACCCTTCAATGAGCAGTTCTTC. Its protein is CASSFRDRPFNEQFF.